Listed here is a single T cell receptor (beta chain). Which antigen it targets is not known. Base quality data are lacking; no much larger clone is found one base away. The entire amount of isolated RNA was reverse transcribed using the High Capacity cDNA Reverse Transcription Kit, so the sequenced TCRB transcripts were expressed ones. Naive, central memory and regulatory T cell samples underwent deep immunoSEQ sequencing, averaging around 4 million total reads per sample. After sorted cells were lysed in RLT buffer, RNA was extracted with DNase-treated RNeasy Micro or Mini kits, with the choice depending on cell number. Each cell subset was processed separately to prevent cross-contamination, with patient and healthy donor samples processed together. The immunoSEQ multiplex PCR was used to amplify TCRB sequences from cDNA, generating 87-bp fragments that spanned the CDR3 region. Sequencing of the amplicons was done on the Illumina HiSeq platform. On the authors' methods: Synthetic template baselines were used to correct PCR bias computationally, reads within Hamming distance 2 were collapsed together, and singletons that could not be merged were discarded. By aligning reads against IMGT, V, D and J genes, CDR3 length, and insertions or deletions at six rearrangement sites were assigned. Within each subset, clonotype counts were normalized to sorted cell number, after which true diversity and Gini coefficients were computed with the tcR R package. Repertoire sharing was quantified using the overlap coefficient calculated on TCRB nucleotide sequences. As a proxy for the pre-selection repertoire, out-of-frame TCRB sequences from naive cells were analyzed. TCRdb took over this immuneACCESS table, retaining in-frame rearrangements with V and J assigned. Such tables are incomplete; in checked studies, under half of the missing clones stem from an unresolved V gene, and the remainder is unexplained. V and J calls and clone size come straight from that table; D and trimming were deduced from the DNA. The sample data list roughly 380,000 clones, and about 18% of these were observed just once. The leading ten clones occupy around 0.044% of the sample.

This sample is drawn from a study of beta chain features in type 1 diabetes (dated by TCRdb to 2017 to 2018). General notes on the study: Mean age, gender distribution, total cell number and subset yield did not differ between patients and healthy donors. Across all samples, around 100 million sorted cells were examined, and cell number per subset correlated strongly with RNA yield. The study compared TCRB repertoires of sorted circulating CD4+ T cell subsets between recently diagnosed type 1 diabetes patients and matched healthy donors. Naive and central memory subsets were obtained from all 30 or so donors, but regulatory and stem cell-like memory subsets were isolated from only 8 patients and roughly 8 healthy donors. Study-level results and caveats: PCR might favor shorter templates, but patient and control samples were amplified and corrected together, so any skew would affect both groups equally. A moderate but significant shortening of TCRB CDR3 length was observed in type 1 diabetes patients in all four CD4+ subsets. Patients with type 1 diabetes made fewer insertions and deleted more nucleotides at VDJ recombination sites, implying thymic rearrangement abnormalities. Because small numbers of individuals were included in the HLA sub-analyses, any influence of HLA type on TCRB rearrangement was left unresolved. Because cDNA was sequenced instead of genomic DNA, activated cells with high expression could be over-represented, although the groups did not differ in activation or CD3 levels. Naive, central memory and regulatory TCRB repertoires appeared to be more similar among patients than among healthy donors.

The germline V gene sets CDR1 to KGHSH and CDR2 to LQKENI. The CDR3 starts with the cysteine, ends with the phenylalanine, and has 13 residues. The only DNA kept is the CDR3, 39 bases in frame from the first base. V ends up 2 bases short and J 5 bases short, with an unmatched junction base count of 2. Each donor gave one peripheral blood draw, around 0.12 L on average, collected into heparinised tubes. Naive, central memory, regulatory and stem cell-like memory CD4+ T cells were sorted on a BD FACSAria II using a panel including CD45RO, CCR7, CD25, CD127, CD95 and CD27. All sorted populations exceeded 95% purity. Right away, PBMCs were isolated by Lymphoprep density gradient centrifugation and were stained directly, with no culture step. So that batch effects would be minimized, each experiment stained and sorted samples in pairs, pairing one healthy donor with one patient.

Recombination connected TRBV18 to TRBJ1-1, with 7 central nucleotides matching TRBD1. Sequenced material: naive CD4+ T cells from blood. The label giving this sample's cell subset or site can be read as: true naive CD4+ T cells. This clonotype originated in a woman between 18 and 29 years old in good health. This receptor has the CDR3 CASSPWTGTEAFF. The DNA is TGTGCCAGCTCACCATGGACAGGTACTGAAGCTTTCTTT.